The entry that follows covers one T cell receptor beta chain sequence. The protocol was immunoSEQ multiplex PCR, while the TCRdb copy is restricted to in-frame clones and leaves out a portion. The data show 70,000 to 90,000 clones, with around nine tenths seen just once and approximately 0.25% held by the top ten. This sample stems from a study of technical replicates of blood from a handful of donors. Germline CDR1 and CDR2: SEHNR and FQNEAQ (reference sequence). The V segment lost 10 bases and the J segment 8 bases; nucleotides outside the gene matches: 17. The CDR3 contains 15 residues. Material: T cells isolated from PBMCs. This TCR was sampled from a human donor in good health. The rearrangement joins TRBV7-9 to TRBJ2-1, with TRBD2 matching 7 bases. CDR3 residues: CATSLAGEGPHEQFF. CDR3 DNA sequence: TGTGCCACCTCCTTGGCTGGGGAGGGTCCCCATGAGCAGTTCTTC.